Detailed here is one TCR beta chain. In terms of age and location, participants ranged from roughly 18 to 90 years and lived in about 25 US areas. Donors were grouped by their self-reported clinical history. The source of the sample is a study of blood T cell repertoires in COVID-19. Germline assignment: CDR1 MNHEY and CDR2 SVGEGT. Trimming removed 2 bases from V and 8 bases from J; junction bases left unmatched: 9. This CDR3 is built from 15 residues. Authors' methods: Amplified reference gene primers provided the basis for estimating nucleated cell counts. Produced via immunoSEQ multiplex PCR; TCRdb's table is partial and in-frame only. The D gene and trimming were derived from the DNA, and the V and J assignments and clone size from that table. The sample has approximately 180,000 clones; 80% to 90% are singletons.

The genes are TRBV6-2 or TRBV6-3 and TRBJ2-1, with TRBD1 identical over 7 bases. The specimen was PBMCs or T cells enriched from blood (not recorded which). This sequence originates from a woman aged 40 to 50 with acute COVID-19. The CDR3 is CASSYRLQGWDEQFF. The CDR3 region has the DNA TGTGCCAGCAGTTACAGGCTACAGGGGTGGGATGAGCAGTTCTTC.